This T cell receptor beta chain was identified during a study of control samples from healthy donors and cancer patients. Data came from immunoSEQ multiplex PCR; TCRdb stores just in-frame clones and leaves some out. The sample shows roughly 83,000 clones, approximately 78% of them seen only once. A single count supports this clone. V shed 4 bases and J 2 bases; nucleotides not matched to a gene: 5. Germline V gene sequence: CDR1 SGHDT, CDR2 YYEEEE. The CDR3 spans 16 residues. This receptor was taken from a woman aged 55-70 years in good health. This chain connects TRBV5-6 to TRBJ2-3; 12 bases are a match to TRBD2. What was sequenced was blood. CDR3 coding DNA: TGTGCCAGCAGCGGCACTAGCGGGGGGAACACAGATACGCAGTATTTT. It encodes CASSGTSGGNTDTQYF.